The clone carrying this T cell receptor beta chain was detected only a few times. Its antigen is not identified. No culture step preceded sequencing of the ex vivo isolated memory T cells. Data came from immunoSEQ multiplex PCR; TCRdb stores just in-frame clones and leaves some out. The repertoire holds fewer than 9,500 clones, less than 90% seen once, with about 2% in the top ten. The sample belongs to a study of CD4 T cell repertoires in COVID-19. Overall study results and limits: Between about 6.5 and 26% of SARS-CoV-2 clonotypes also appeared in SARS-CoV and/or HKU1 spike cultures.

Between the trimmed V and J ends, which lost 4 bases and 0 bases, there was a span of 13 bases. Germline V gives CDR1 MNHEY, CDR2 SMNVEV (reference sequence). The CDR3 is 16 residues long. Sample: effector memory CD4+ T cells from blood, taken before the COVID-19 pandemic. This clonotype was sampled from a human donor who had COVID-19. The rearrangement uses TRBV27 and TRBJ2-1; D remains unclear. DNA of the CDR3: TGTGCCAGCAGTTCCCTAGGAACCGTCTCCTACAATGAGCAGTTCTTC. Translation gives CASSSLGTVSYNEQFF.